This T cell receptor beta chain comes out of a study of regulatory T cells in long-lasting Graves disease (dated by TCRdb to 2020 to 2023). Study-level background: Antithyroid drugs had been taken for less than 3 months by newly diagnosed Graves' disease patients. Peripheral blood TCR sequencing and RNA sequencing compared persistent Graves' disease patients with newly diagnosed Graves' disease patients. The study took place in China and was registered as a clinical trial. TCR sequencing covered some 13 persistent and 20 newly diagnosed Graves' disease patients, around 33 samples in total.

CDR1 and CDR2 were assigned from the germline V gene as MDHEN and SYDVKM. For this chain, trimming is 4 bases at the V end and 4 bases at the J end, and the number of junction bases without a gene match is 7. Inclusive of the bounding cysteine and phenylalanine, the CDR3 is 16 residues long. The kept DNA is CDR3 alone, 48 bases in frame from the first base. Many counts were recorded for this clonotype. No antigen is known for it. No base qualities exist here, and no much larger clone lies one base off it. The time point label, as the study defines it: newly diagnosed GD, antithyroid drugs for less than 3 months. RNA was extracted from PBMCs in TRIzol for both TCR sequencing and RNA sequencing. Graves' disease was diagnosed according to American Thyroid Association guidelines. The patients came from an endocrinology department in Xi'an, China. From each patient, approximately 10 milliliters of peripheral blood was collected into an EDTA anticoagulant tube. Ficoll Paque Plus density gradient separation was used to isolate PBMCs, and no further T cell sorting was done. An Agilent 2100 Bioanalyzer and agarose gel were used to check RNA quality, and a NanoDrop 2000 was used to measure RNA concentration.

General study outcomes and caveats: Persistent disease showed preferential use of TRBV28, TRBJ1-2 and TRBJ2-5, whereas newly diagnosed disease favored TRBV20-1 and TRBJ2-1. As a limitation, the authors acknowledged that the small sample size may reduce accuracy. Sequencing and analysis were limited to the TCR beta chain. More public clonotypes were shared among persistent patients (about 2,800) than among newly diagnosed patients (just under 1,000). Lower TCR Shannon entropy and fewer highly expanded clones were observed in persistent Graves' disease patients than in newly diagnosed patients, which suggested clonal expansion. Because the primary lesion, thyroid tissue, could not be accessed, the study looked at peripheral blood alone.

Library creation used multiplex PCR. Sequencing took place on an Illumina HiSeq 4000. iRepertoire HTBI primers and Arm-PCR amplification of CDR3 regions were used to construct TCR beta libraries. Gel purification was performed on PCR products prior to sequencing. The original pipeline was this. Gene usage analysis of CDR3 amino acid clonotypes used the approximately 62 TRBV and about 13 TRBJ segments found across samples. COPE and FqMerger were used to merge filtered high-quality paired reads into contigs. BLAST was used to align contigs to IMGT TRBV, TRBD and TRBJ reference genes, with CDR3 defined following IMGT. Clonotypes above 0.1% frequency were classified as highly expanded clones. Shannon entropy was used to measure repertoire diversity, and the Gini coefficient was used to measure V-J evenness. Public clonotypes were defined as clonotypes shared by more than one individual. TCRdb trimmed public reads at Q25 via fastp, called clones via MiXCR and kept in-frame beta chains. Each record represents a unique CDR3 protein, reported with the most common genes and DNA among its rows. These V and J calls rely on TCRdb rather than the paper's analysis. This sample is represented by about 200,000 distinct CDR3 sequences; roughly 20% of them were singletons. About 10% of the sample goes to the ten largest clones.

These same data were also listed under a study on T cells in Graves' hyperthyroidism and ophthalmopathy. As the second study states: A patient counted as having stable Graves' hyperthyroidism if no progression to ophthalmopathy occurred over 18 months of follow-up. Hyperthyroidism patients were newly diagnosed, had a disease duration of under 2 months, and were aged 18 to 65 years. Patients with uncontrolled infections, other autoimmune diseases, pregnancy or lactation were excluded. Clinical symptoms, serum thyroxine and TRAb, thyroid ultrasound, and orbital computed tomography formed the basis for the diagnoses. The TCR CDR3 was subjected to a first round of RT-PCR using the HTBI primer set and the Qiagen OneStep RT-PCR kit. Most expanded thyroid clonotypes (frequency above 0.001) were also found in blood, which suggests that blood repertoires may mirror thyroid immune responses. A 13 V-J signature model separated ophthalmopathy from stable hyperthyroidism, with around 88% sensitivity and approximately 81% specificity in cross-validation and 80%/75% in testing. In validation, the model predicted progression to ophthalmopathy a median of 6.5 months before onset, with roughly 70% sensitivity and around 76% specificity. TCR V-J signatures able to tell the groups apart were searched for in a discovery cohort of 100 patients, of whom roughly 42 had Graves' ophthalmopathy and 57 had stable Graves' hyperthyroidism. Whether ophthalmopathy could be predicted prospectively was tested in an independent validation cohort made up of under 20 hyperthyroidism patients plus 17 patients who later progressed to ophthalmopathy. The 80 to 100 discovery patients were randomly divided into training and test sets at a 7:3 ratio. In several Graves' hyperthyroidism patients, the study also compared T-cell repertoires from thyroid tissue with T-cell repertoires from blood. Following sampling, methimazole starting at 30 mg daily was given to hyperthyroidism patients, and high-dose intravenous methylprednisolone was given to ophthalmopathy patients. A second multiplex PCR round built the libraries, followed by size selection and purification. Sequencing of the libraries was done on an Illumina HiSeq2000 using paired-end 100 bp reads. SOAPnuke was used to process the raw data, removing reads that contained adapters or uncalled bases, had a mean Phred below 15, or lacked an exact match to the constant primer or identifier. High-quality paired reads were merged using COPE v1.2.5, and each unique nucleotide sequence was defined as a clonotype. MiTCR v1.1 was used to align the clonotypes against IMGT TRBV, TRBD and TRBJ reference segments. The analysis was restricted to V-J combinations with a frequency above 0.0001, which together covered 99% to 99.2% of the repertoires. A TCS score was defined as the ratio between F50 (clonal expansion) and ExV (chaos), using BLOSUM62-based TCRdist between CDR3 peptides within each V-J. Welch's t-statistics and random forest reduced around 550 V-J features to 13, which were used in a naive Bayes classifier (R e1071). No statistical method was used to fix the sample size in advance, and group allocation was not hidden from the investigators. According to the paper, TCR Vbeta CDR3 sequencing was carried out on some 130 peripheral blood samples, which came from some 41 ophthalmopathy, around 75 hyperthyroidism and approximately 17 progressor patients.

Recombination joined TRBV28 with TRBJ2-7; 13 bases in the junction line up with TRBD2. Here the sequenced sample was peripheral blood mononuclear cells (PBMCs), taken at new diagnosis, from a patient treated with antithyroid drugs. The TCR was taken from a woman aged 30 to 39 with Graves disease. Donor details come from another sample of the same person, matched by shared clones. The sequenced DNA: TGTGCCAGCAGTTCCCTCCAACTAGCGGGAGGGTACGAGCAGTACTTC. This codes for CASSSLQLAGGYEQYF.